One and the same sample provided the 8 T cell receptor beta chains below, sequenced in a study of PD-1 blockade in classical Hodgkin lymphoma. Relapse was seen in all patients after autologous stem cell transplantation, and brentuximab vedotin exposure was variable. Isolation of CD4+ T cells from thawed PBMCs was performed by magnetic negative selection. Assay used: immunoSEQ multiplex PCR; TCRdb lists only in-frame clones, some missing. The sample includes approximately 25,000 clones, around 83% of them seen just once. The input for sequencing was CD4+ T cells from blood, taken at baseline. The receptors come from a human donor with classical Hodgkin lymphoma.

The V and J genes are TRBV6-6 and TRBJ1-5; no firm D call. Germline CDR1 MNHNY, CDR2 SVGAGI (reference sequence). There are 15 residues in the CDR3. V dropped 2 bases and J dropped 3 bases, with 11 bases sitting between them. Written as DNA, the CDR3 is TGTGCCAGCAGTTACGGTGCAGGAGACAATCAGCCCCAGCATTTT. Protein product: CASSYGAGDNQPQHF.

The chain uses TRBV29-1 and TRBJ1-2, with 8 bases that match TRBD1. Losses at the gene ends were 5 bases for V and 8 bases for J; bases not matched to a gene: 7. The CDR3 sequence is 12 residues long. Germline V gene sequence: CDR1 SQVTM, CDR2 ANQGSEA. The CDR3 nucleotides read TGCAGCGTTTCCGGACAGGGCTTGGGCTACACCTTC. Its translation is CSVSGQGLGYTF.

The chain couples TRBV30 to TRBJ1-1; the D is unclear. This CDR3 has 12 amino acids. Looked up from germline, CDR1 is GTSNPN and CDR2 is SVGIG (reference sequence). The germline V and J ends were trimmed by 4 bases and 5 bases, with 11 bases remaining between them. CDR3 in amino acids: CAWTMGGTEAFF. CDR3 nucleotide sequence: TGTGCCTGGACCATGGGAGGAACTGAAGCTTTCTTT. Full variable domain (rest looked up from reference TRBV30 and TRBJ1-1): SQTIHQWPATLVQPVGSPLSLECTVEGTSNPNLYWYRQAAGRGLQLLFYSVGIGQISSEVPQNLSASRPQDRQFILSSKKLLLSDSGFYLCAWTMGGTEAFFGQGTRLTVV.

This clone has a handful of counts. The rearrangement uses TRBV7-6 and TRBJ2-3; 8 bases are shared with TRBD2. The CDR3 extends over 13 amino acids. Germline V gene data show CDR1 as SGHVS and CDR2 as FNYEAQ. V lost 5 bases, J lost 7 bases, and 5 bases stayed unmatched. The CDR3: CASSRGTSNTQYF. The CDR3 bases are TGTGCCAGCAGCCGAGGGACTAGTAATACGCAGTATTTT.

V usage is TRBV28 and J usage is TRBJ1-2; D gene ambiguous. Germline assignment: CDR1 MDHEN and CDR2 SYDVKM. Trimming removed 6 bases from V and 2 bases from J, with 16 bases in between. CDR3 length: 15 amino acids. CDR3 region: CASSIIPQLNYGYTF. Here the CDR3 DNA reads TGTGCCAGCAGCATTATCCCGCAACTAAACTATGGCTACACCTTC.

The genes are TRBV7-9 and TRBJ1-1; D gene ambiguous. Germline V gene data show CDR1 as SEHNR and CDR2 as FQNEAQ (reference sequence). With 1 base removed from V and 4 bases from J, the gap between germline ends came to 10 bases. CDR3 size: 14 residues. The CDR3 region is CASSLVWITTEAFF. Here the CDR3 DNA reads TGTGCCAGCAGCTTAGTTTGGATAACCACTGAAGCTTTCTTT.

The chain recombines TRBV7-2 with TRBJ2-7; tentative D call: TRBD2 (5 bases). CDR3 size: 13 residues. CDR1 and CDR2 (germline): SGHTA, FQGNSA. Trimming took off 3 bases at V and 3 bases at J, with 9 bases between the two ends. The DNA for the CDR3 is TGTGCCAGCAGCTTGGGAGTTAACTACGAGCAGTACTTC. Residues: CASSLGVNYEQYF.

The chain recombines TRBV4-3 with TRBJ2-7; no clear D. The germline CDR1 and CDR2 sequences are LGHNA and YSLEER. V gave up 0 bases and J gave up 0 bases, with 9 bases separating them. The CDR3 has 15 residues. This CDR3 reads CASSQDWANSYEQYF. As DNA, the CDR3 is TGCGCCAGCAGCCAAGATTGGGCCAACTCCTACGAGCAGTACTTC.